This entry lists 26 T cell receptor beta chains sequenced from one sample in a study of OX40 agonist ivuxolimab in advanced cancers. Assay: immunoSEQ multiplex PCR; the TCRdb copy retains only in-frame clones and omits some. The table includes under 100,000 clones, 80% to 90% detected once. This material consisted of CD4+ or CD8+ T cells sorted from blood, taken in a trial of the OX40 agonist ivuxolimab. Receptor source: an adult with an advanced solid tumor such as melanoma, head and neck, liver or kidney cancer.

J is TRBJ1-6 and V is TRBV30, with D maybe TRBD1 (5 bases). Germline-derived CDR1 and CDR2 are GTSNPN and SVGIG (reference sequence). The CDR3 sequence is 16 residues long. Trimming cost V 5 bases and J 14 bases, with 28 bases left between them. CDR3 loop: CAWQPVQVMSPRTLHF. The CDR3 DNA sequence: TGTGCCTGGCAACCAGTACAGGTTATGTCGCCCCGCACCCTCCACTTT.

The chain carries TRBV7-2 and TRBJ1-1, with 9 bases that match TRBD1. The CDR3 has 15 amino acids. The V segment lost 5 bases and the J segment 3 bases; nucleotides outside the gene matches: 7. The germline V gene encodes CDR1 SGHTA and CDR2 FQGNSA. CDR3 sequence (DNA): TGTGCCAGCAGCCCCGGGACAGGGTGGGACACTGAAGCTTTCTTT. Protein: CASSPGTGWDTEAFF.

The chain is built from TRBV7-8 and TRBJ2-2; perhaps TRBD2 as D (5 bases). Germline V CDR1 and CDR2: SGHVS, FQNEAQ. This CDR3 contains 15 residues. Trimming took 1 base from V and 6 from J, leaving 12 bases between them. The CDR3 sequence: CASSLVTSRPGELFF. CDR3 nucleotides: TGTGCCAGCAGCTTAGTAACTAGTCGGCCCGGGGAGCTGTTTTTT.

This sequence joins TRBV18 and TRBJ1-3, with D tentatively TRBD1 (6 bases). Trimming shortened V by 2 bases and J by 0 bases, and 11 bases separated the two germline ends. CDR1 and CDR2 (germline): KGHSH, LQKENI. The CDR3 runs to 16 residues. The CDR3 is CASSPWGAGSGNTIYF. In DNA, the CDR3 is TGTGCCAGCTCACCATGGGGGGCCGGCTCTGGAAACACCATATATTTT.

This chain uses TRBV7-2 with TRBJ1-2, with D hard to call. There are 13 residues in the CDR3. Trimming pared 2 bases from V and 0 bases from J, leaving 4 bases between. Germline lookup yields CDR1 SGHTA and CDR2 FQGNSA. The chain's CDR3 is CASSLYSNYGYTF. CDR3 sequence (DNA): TGTGCCAGCAGCTTATACTCTAACTATGGCTACACCTTC.

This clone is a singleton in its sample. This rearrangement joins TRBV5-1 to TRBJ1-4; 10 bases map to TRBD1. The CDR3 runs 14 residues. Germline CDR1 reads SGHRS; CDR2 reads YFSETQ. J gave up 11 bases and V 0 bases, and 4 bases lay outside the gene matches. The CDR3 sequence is CASSLGDRGGKLFF. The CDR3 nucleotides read TGCGCCAGCAGCTTGGGGGACAGGGGCGGGAAACTGTTTTTT.

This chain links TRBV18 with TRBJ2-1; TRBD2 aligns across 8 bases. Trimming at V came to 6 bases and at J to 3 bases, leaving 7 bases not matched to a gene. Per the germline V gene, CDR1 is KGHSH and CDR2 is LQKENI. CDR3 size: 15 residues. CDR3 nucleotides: TGTGCCAGCTCCGTACCCAGCGGGGGCTACAATGAGCAGTTCTTC. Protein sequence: CASSVPSGGYNEQFF.

The CDR3 DNA reads as TGTGCCAGCAGTCCCGGGACACCATATGGCTACACCTTC. This gives the protein CASSPGTPYGYTF. The genes are TRBV27 and TRBJ1-2, with D possibly being TRBD1 (6 bases). V was cut by 5 bases and J by 5 bases, with 12 bases left in between. CDR3 length: 13 amino acids. Per germline, CDR1 MNHEY and CDR2 SMNVEV (reference sequence).

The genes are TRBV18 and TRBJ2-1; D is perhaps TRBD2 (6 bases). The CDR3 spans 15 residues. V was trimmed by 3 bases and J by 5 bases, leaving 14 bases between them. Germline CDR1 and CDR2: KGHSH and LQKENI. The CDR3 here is CASSPERVADNEQFF. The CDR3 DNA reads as TGTGCCAGCTCACCGGAAAGGGTAGCGGACAATGAGCAGTTCTTC. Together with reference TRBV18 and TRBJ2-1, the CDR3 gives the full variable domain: NAGVMQNPRHLVRRRGQEARLRCSPMKGHSHVYWYRQLPEEGLKFMVYLQKENIIDESGMPKERFSAEFPKEGPSILRIQQVVRGDSAAYFCASSPERVADNEQFFGPGTRLTVL.

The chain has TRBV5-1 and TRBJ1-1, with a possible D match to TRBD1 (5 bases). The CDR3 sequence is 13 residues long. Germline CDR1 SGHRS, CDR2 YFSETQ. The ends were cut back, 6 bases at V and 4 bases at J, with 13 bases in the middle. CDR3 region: CASTGLRVTEAFF. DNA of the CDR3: TGCGCCAGCACGGGACTTCGGGTCACTGAAGCTTTCTTT.

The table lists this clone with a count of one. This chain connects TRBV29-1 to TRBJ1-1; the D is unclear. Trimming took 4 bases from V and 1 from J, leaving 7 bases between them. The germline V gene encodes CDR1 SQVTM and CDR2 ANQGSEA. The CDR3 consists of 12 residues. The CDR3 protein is CSVGVGNTEAFF. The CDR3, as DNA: TGCAGCGTTGGGGTAGGGAACACTGAAGCTTTCTTT.

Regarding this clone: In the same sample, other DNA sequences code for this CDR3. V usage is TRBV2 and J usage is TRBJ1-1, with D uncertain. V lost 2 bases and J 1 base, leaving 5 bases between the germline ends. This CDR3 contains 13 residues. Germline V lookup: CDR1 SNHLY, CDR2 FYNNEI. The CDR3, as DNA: TGTGCCAGCAGTGAATTGGAGAACACTGAAGCTTTCTTT. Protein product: CASSELENTEAFF.

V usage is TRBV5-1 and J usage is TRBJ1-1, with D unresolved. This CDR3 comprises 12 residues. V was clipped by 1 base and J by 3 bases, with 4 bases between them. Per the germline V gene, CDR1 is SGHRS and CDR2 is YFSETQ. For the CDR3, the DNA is TGCGCCAGCAGCTTGTATGACACTGAAGCTTTCTTT. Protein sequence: CASSLYDTEAFF.

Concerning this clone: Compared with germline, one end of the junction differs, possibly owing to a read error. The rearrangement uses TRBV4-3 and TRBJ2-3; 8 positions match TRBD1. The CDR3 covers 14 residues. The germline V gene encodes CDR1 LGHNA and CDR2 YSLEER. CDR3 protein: CANSQGAQLDTQYF. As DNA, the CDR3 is TGCGCCAACAGCCAGGGGGCGCAGCTAGATACGCAGTATTTT.

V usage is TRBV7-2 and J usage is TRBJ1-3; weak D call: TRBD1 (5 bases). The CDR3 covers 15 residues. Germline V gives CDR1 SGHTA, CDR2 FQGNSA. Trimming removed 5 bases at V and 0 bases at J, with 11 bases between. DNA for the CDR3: TGTGCCAGCAGCCACTCCAGGGTCTCTGGAAACACCATATATTTT. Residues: CASSHSRVSGNTIYF.

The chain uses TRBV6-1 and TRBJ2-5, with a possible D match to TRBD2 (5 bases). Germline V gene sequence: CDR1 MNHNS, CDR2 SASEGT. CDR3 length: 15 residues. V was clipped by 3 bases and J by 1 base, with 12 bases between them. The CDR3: CASSDRGFGQETQYF. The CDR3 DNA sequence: TGTGCCAGCAGTGATCGGGGATTTGGCCAAGAGACCCAGTACTTC.

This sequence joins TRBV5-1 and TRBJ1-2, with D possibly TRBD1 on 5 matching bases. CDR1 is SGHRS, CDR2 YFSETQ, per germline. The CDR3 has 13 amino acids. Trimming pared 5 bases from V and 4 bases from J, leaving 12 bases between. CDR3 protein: CASSYGTGYGYTF. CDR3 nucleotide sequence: TGCGCCAGCAGTTACGGGACGGGCTATGGCTACACCTTC.

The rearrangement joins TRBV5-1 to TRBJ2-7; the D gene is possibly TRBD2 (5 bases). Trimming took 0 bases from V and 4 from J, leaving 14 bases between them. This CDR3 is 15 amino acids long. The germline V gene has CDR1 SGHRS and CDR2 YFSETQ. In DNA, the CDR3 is TGCGCCAGCAGCTTGGCTCATAGCGCCGGGTACGAGCAGTACTTC. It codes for CASSLAHSAGYEQYF.

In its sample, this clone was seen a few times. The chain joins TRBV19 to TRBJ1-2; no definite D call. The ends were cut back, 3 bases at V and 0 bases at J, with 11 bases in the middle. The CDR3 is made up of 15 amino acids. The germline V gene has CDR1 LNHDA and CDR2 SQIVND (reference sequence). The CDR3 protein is CASSMAGNSNYGYTF. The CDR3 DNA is TGTGCCAGTAGTATGGCGGGGAACTCTAACTATGGCTACACCTTC.

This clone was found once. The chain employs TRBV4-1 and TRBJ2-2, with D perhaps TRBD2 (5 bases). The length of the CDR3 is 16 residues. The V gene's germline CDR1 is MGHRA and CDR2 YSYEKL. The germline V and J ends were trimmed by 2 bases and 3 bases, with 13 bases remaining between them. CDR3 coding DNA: TGCGCCAGCAGCCAAATAGCCAGCGGAGACACCGGGGAGCTGTTTTTT. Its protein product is CASSQIASGDTGELFF.

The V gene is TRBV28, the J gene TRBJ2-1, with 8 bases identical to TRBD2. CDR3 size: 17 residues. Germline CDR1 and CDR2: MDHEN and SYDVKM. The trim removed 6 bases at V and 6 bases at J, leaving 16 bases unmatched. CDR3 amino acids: CASSEPGTFGGGNEQFF. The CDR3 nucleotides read TGTGCCAGCAGCGAACCCGGGACTTTCGGGGGGGGCAATGAGCAGTTCTTC.

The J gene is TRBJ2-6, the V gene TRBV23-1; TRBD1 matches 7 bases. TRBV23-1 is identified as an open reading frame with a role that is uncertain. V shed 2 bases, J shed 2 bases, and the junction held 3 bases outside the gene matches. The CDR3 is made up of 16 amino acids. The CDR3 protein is CASSQNRGAGANVLTF. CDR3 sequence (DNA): TGCGCCAGCAGTCAAAACAGGGGAGCTGGGGCCAACGTCCTGACTTTC.

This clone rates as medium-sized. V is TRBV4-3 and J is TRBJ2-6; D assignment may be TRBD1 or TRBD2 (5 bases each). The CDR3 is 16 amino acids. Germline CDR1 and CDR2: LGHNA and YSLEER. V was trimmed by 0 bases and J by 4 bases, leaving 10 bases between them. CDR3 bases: TGCGCCAGCAGCCAAGATGTAGGGACCGGGGCCAACGTCCTGACTTTC. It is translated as CASSQDVGTGANVLTF.

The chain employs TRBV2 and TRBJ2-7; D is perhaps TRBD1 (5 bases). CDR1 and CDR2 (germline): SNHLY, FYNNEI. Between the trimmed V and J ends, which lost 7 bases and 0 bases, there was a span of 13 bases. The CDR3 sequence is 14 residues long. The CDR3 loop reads CASTLTDTSYEQYF. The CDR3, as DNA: TGTGCCAGCACCCTAACGGACACCTCCTACGAGCAGTACTTC.

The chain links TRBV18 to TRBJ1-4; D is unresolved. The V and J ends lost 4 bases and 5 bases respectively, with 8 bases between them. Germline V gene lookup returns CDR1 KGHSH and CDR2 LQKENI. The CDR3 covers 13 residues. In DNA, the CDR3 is TGTGCCAGCTCACGGAACAGAAATGAAAAACTGTTTTTT. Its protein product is CASSRNRNEKLFF.

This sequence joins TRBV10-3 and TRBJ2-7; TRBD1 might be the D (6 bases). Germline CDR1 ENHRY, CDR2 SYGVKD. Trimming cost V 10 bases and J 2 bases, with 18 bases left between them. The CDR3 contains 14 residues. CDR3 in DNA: TGTGCCACTCAGAGTGGGACACAGACCTACGAGCAGTACTTC. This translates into CATQSGTQTYEQYF.